A selection of T cell receptor beta chains follows, all from one sample in a study of blood T cells in healthy people across ages. MiXCR was run by TCRdb on the 5' RACE reads, yielding one entry per CDR3 protein. Here the sample spans about 690,000 distinct CDR3 sequences, around two fifths being singletons. The source material was blood. These receptor sequences come from a man older than 75 in good health. CDR3s leave out the opening cysteine and the closing phenylalanine or tryptophan.

j_call v_call cdr3_aa
- TRBV20-1 SASPLAGGLGETQY
TRBJ2-3 TRBV5-1 ASTAGASGGAGDTQY
TRBJ2-1 TRBV4-3 ASSQIQTSGGGNGQF
TRBJ1-1 TRBV5-4 ASSLEGSRTEAF
TRBJ2-5 TRBV5-6 ASRRTVDGTQY
TRBJ1-1 TRBV11-2 ASSLKGQGDTEAF
TRBJ2-1 TRBV7-6 ASQRTESSYNEQF
TRBJ2-7 TRBV20-1 SARRVGGTTGYEQY
TRBJ1-2 TRBV14 ASSQDGRPSFRGGYT
TRBJ2-5 TRBV25-1 ASREVGTQY
TRBJ1-5 TRBV6-1 ASTDPGQGRQPQH
TRBJ1-5 TRBV19 ASSMNLAGGNQPQH
TRBJ2-3 TRBV11-3 ASSQVAGSDTQY
TRBJ2-5 TRBV14 ASSRLQWETQY
TRBJ2-7 TRBV4-2 ASSLGTSDYEQY
TRBJ1-5 TRBV7-9 ASSSRALRKNQPQH
TRBJ2-1 TRBV29-1 SAGLQGARNEQF
TRBJ1-1 TRBV12-5 ASGTQRREAF